The clone carrying this T cell receptor beta chain came up a few times. The data belong to a study of neoadjuvant anti-PD-1 for oral cavity cancer. V shed 3 bases and J 4 bases; nucleotides not matched to a gene: 10. The CDR3 spans 16 residues. CDR1 is MNHNS and CDR2 is SASEGT in the germline V gene. Patients had HPV-negative, locally advanced oral cavity squamous cell carcinoma. Repertoires were generated with immunoSEQ multiplex PCR, while TCRdb's copy carries only in-frame clones and drops some. The sample lists roughly 14,000 clones, around 64% seen once, with under 2.5% in the top ten. The sequence was collected from a person aged 35-79 years with oral cavity squamous cell carcinoma. The source material was PBMCs, sampled before nivolumab (anti-PD-1) treatment. The genes are TRBV6-1 and TRBJ1-2; 8 bases line up with TRBD1. CDR3 sequence reads: CASSDFLSGGAYGYTF. The CDR3 DNA is TGTGCCAGCAGTGACTTTCTTTCAGGGGGCGCCTATGGCTACACCTTC.